This is a list of T cell receptor beta chains from one sample in a study of cytomegalovirus exposure and HLA in healthy donors. Only in-frame clones appear in the TCRdb table, and some are missing; sequencing was by immunoSEQ multiplex PCR. The sample shows approximately 150,000 clones, approximately 90% of them seen only once. The sample comprised PBMCs. These receptors originate from a woman in her 30s in good health and CMV-seronegative. Both conserved end residues are part of each CDR3. The D gene is left open where the match is weak. Not every row has a clone size; where given, it reads once, few, many or a size class.

j_gene,v_gene,abundance,d_gene,CDR3aa,CDR3nt
TRBJ2-7,TRBV12-5,-,TRBD1,CASGLATGTGAHEQYF,TGTGCTAGTGGTTTGGCTACCGGGACAGGGGCCCACGAGCAGTACTTC
TRBJ1-1,TRBV7-2,-,TRBD1,CASSFIRGSTEAFF,TGTGCCAGCAGTTTCATCAGGGGGTCCACTGAAGCTTTCTTT
TRBJ2-2,TRBV5-1,-,-,CASTEGDFSGELFF,TGCGCCAGCACTGAAGGGGATTTTTCCGGGGAGCTGTTTTTT
TRBJ2-3,TRBV19,-,-,CASKIGDTQYF,TGTGCCAGTAAAATCGGTGATACGCAGTATTTT
TRBJ2-3,TRBV13,-,TRBD1,CASSKGTGVADTQYF,TGTGCCAGCAGCAAGGGGACAGGGGTAGCAGATACGCAGTATTTT
TRBJ2-6,TRBV11-2,-,-,CASSLGRSSGANVLTF,TGTGCCAGCAGCTTAGGGAGGTCTTCTGGGGCCAACGTCCTGACTTTC
TRBJ2-7,TRBV5-4,-,TRBD1,CASSYNLQTGRNEQYF,TGTGCCAGCAGCTACAACCTACAGACAGGGCGGAACGAGCAGTACTTC
TRBJ1-3,TRBV13,-,-,CASSLGGGPLSGNTIYF,TGTGCCAGCAGCTTAGGCGGCGGGCCCCTCTCTGGAAACACCATATATTTT
TRBJ2-1,TRBV28,-,-,CASSFSVPGGDEQFF,TGTGCCAGCAGTTTTTCCGTGCCCGGAGGCGATGAGCAGTTCTTC
TRBJ2-1,TRBV4-1,once,TRBD2,CASSYTSGGASYEQFF,TGCGCCAGCAGTTACACTAGCGGGGGGGCCTCGTATGAGCAGTTCTTC
TRBJ1-2,TRBV7-2,-,-,CASSLAALKGDYGYTF,TGTGCCAGCAGCTTAGCGGCCCTTAAGGGGGACTATGGCTACACCTTC
TRBJ2-4,TRBV4-1,once,TRBD1,CASSQEAKGAYWGAKNIQYF,TGCGCCAGCAGCCAAGAGGCAAAGGGGGCGTACTGGGGAGCCAAAAACATTCAGTACTTC
TRBJ1-1,TRBV18,-,-,CASSQTIMNTEAFF,TGTGCCAGCTCACAAACAATAATGAACACTGAAGCTTTCTTT
TRBJ2-2,TRBV19,-,-,CASTADNLRGRLTGELFF,TGTGCCAGTACCGCCGACAATCTCAGGGGCCGGCTCACCGGGGAGCTGTTTTTT
TRBJ2-1,TRBV7-6,-,TRBD2,CASRGLANNEQFF,TGTGCCAGCAGAGGACTAGCGAACAATGAGCAGTTCTTC
TRBJ1-5,TRBV7-2,-,TRBD1,CASSLGDRGLRNQPQHF,TGTGCCAGCAGCTTAGGGGACAGGGGGCTTCGCAATCAGCCCCAGCATTTT
TRBJ1-1,TRBV5-8,-,TRBD1,CASSLEGADTEAFF,TGTGCCAGCAGCTTGGAGGGGGCGGACACTGAAGCTTTCTTT
TRBJ2-7,TRBV14,-,TRBD1,CASSQAAGGSGEQYF,TGTGCCAGCAGCCAAGCCGCAGGGGGCTCTGGGGAGCAGTACTTC
TRBJ2-4,TRBV5-5,few,-,CASSPPRENIQYF,TGTGCCAGCAGCCCTCCCCGAGAAAACATTCAGTACTTC
TRBJ1-1,TRBV19,-,-,CASSLRPTGNTEAFF,TGTGCCAGTAGTCTCCGACCGACAGGTAACACTGAAGCTTTCTTT
TRBJ2-5,TRBV15,-,TRBD2,CATSRDPRSGRPQETQYF,TGTGCCACCAGCAGAGATCCCCGCAGCGGGAGACCCCAAGAGACCCAGTACTTC
TRBJ2-7,TRBV5-1,-,TRBD2,CASSLAPKAGGISYEQYF,TGCGCCAGCAGCTTGGCCCCAAAAGCGGGAGGGATCTCCTACGAGCAGTACTTC
TRBJ1-1,TRBV7-9,-,-,CASSLLGATFKAFF,TGTGCCAGCAGCTTATTGGGGGCTACTTTTAAGGCTTTCTTT
TRBJ2-1,TRBV9,few,TRBD2,CASRASGTINNEQFF,TGTGCCAGCAGGGCTTCCGGGACTATCAACAATGAGCAGTTCTTC
TRBJ2-2,TRBV27,-,-,CASSLGGSNTGELFF,TGTGCCAGCAGTTTAGGCGGTAGCAACACCGGGGAGCTGTTTTTT
TRBJ2-1,TRBV5-6,-,TRBD2,CASSLAPSGGGEQFF,TGTGCCAGCAGCTTGGCCCCAAGCGGGGGCGGTGAGCAGTTCTTC
TRBJ1-2,TRBV7-9,once,TRBD1,CASSLDRGPSGYTF,TGTGCCAGCAGCTTAGACAGGGGGCCCTCTGGCTACACCTTC
TRBJ1-5,TRBV6-1,-,TRBD1,CASSEARQGSNQPQHF,TGTGCCAGCAGTGAAGCAAGACAGGGTAGCAATCAGCCCCAGCATTTT
TRBJ1-1,TRBV6-1,-,TRBD1,CASSERGLGDTEAFF,TGTGCCAGCAGTGAAAGGGGGCTAGGCGACACTGAAGCTTTCTTT
TRBJ1-1,TRBV6-6,few,-,CASSYPTGNTEAFF,TGTGCCAGCAGTTACCCCACAGGGAACACTGAAGCTTTCTTT
TRBJ1-2,TRBV25-1,-,TRBD1,CASSRSDREMYGGYTF,TGTGCCAGCAGTCGTTCGGACAGGGAGATGTATGGTGGCTACACCTTC
TRBJ2-1,TRBV7-9,-,TRBD1,CASSLLQGAGEQFF,TGTGCCAGCAGCTTATTACAGGGGGCTGGTGAGCAGTTCTTC
TRBJ2-1,TRBV19,-,-,CASSGITSVDNEQFF,TGTGCCAGTAGTGGTATCACATCTGTGGACAATGAGCAGTTCTTC
TRBJ1-6,TRBV19,-,-,CASSRTATPPQYGSPLHF,TGTGCCAGTAGTAGAACAGCTACTCCTCCCCAGTATGGATCACCCCTCCACTTT
TRBJ2-7,TRBV5-4,-,TRBD1,CASSLDRGFEQYF,TGTGCCAGCAGCTTGGACAGGGGGTTCGAGCAGTACTTC
TRBJ2-2,TRBV7-8,-,-,CASSSGTQTGELFF,TGTGCCAGCAGCTCCGGGACTCAGACCGGGGAGCTGTTTTTT
TRBJ2-3,TRBV7-2,-,TRBD2,CASSLIRWASGKDTQYF,TGTGCCAGCAGCTTAATCCGGTGGGCTAGCGGAAAGGATACGCAGTATTTT
TRBJ1-1,TRBV4-3,-,-,CASSQGQRNTEAFF,TGCGCCAGCAGCCAAGGACAGAGGAACACTGAAGCTTTCTTT
TRBJ2-1,TRBV5-1,-,TRBD2,CASSWGGSGAYNEQFF,TGCGCCAGCAGCTGGGGGGGTAGCGGGGCGTACAATGAGCAGTTCTTC
TRBJ2-2,TRBV7-2,-,-,CASSLAGRGPNTGELFF,TGTGCCAGCAGCTTAGCGGGCAGGGGACCTAACACCGGGGAGCTGTTTTTT
TRBJ1-1,TRBV2,-,TRBD1,CASSGTGNTNTEAFF,TGTGCCAGCAGTGGGACAGGAAATACGAACACTGAAGCTTTCTTT
TRBJ1-1,TRBV19,-,-,CASSSIRVNTEAFF,TGTGCCAGTAGTAGTATCAGGGTGAACACTGAAGCTTTCTTT
TRBJ2-1,TRBV9,-,-,CASSVISGSGEQFF,TGTGCCAGCAGCGTTATATCAGGGTCAGGGGAGCAGTTCTTC
TRBJ2-1,TRBV5-1,-,-,CASSLYRVAGEQFF,TGCGCCAGCAGCTTATACAGGGTCGCGGGTGAGCAGTTCTTC
TRBJ2-3,TRBV9,-,-,CASSTTGLQYF,TGTGCCAGCAGCACTACGGGACTGCAGTATTTT
TRBJ2-1,TRBV28,-,TRBD2,CASSSPSGRAINEQFF,TGTGCCAGCAGTTCACCTAGCGGGAGGGCCATCAATGAGCAGTTCTTC
TRBJ2-7,TRBV18,once,-,CASSPASGGSQYF,TGTGCCAGCTCACCCGCCAGTGGGGGCTCGCAGTACTTC
TRBJ2-7,TRBV29-1,-,TRBD1,CSVRGQLSYEQYF,TGCAGCGTACGGGGACAGTTGTCCTACGAGCAGTACTTC
TRBJ2-7,TRBV28,-,-,CASSSQGPLSYEQYF,TGTGCCAGCAGTTCGCAGGGGCCACTCTCCTACGAGCAGTACTTC
TRBJ2-7,TRBV5-4,-,-,CASSLELGAREQYF,TGTGCCAGCAGCTTGGAGTTAGGGGCCCGCGAGCAGTACTTC
TRBJ2-7,TRBV2,-,TRBD1,CASSKQGYPYEQYF,TGTGCCAGCAGTAAACAGGGGTACCCCTACGAGCAGTACTTC
TRBJ2-5,TRBV13,-,TRBD2,CASSYGGLAGGETQYF,TGTGCCAGCAGCTACGGGGGACTAGCGGGAGGGGAGACCCAGTACTTC
TRBJ1-1,TRBV6-5,-,-,CASSPGEDTEAFF,TGTGCCAGCAGCCCGGGGGAAGACACTGAAGCTTTCTTT
TRBJ2-7,TRBV6-5,-,-,CASSRSGYEQYF,TGTGCCAGCAGTCGTTCGGGGTACGAGCAGTACTTC
TRBJ1-5,TRBV10-1,-,TRBD1,CASSAGDSFLNQPQHF,TGCGCCAGCAGTGCCGGGGACAGCTTCTTGAATCAGCCCCAGCATTTT
TRBJ2-1,TRBV30,-,-,CAWMASKRYNEQFF,TGTGCCTGGATGGCTTCTAAGCGGTACAATGAGCAGTTCTTC
TRBJ1-4,TRBV14,-,TRBD1,CASSQGFGTGRGKLFF,TGTGCCAGCAGCCAAGGATTCGGGACAGGGCGCGGAAAACTGTTTTTT